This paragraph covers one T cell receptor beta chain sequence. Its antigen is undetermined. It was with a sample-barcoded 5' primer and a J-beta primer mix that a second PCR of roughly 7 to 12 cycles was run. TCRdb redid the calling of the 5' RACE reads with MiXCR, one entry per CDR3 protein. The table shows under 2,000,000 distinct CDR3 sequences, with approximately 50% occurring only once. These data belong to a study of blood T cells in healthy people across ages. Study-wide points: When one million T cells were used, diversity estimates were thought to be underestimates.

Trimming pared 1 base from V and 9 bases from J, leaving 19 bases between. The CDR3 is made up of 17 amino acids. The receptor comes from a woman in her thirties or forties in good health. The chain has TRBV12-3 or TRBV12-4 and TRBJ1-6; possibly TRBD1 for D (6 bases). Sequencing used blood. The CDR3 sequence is CASSLGGNRGSGSPLHF. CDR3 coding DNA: TGTGCCAGCAGTTTAGGGGGGAATAGGGGGTCGGGTTCACCCCTCCACTTT.